Listed below are T cell receptor beta chains from one sample, sequenced in a study of blood T cell repertoires in COVID-19. Assay used: immunoSEQ multiplex PCR; TCRdb lists only in-frame clones, some missing. Here the sample spans fewer than 250,000 clones, around 82% being singletons. The sequenced sample was peripheral blood. These TCRs come from a woman aged 45-60 years with acute or convalescent COVID-19. Each CDR3 is given with its conserved first and last residue. Fields, in order: clone size, D gene, V gene, J gene, CDR3 DNA, CDR3 protein. A D gene is named only where the DNA matches it firmly. The size entry is marked missing in some rows and otherwise reads once, few, many or a size class.

-	-	TRBV5-1	TRBJ1-2	TGCGCCAGCAGCTTTAGAGGTCTCGACAGTACTAACTATGGCTACACCTTC	CASSFRGLDSTNYGYTF
-	-	TRBV5-1	TRBJ1-4	TGCGCCAGCAGCTCGGGACAAGGTGAAAAACTGTTTTTT	CASSSGQGEKLFF
few	TRBD2	TRBV3-1/TRBV3-2	TRBJ2-7	TGTGCCAGCAGCCCGACTAGCGGTACCTACGAGCAGTACTTC	CASSPTSGTYEQYF
-	-	TRBV7-2	TRBJ2-7	TGTGCCAGCAGCTTAAACGGCGGTATTTCCTACGAGCAGTACTTC	CASSLNGGISYEQYF
few	TRBD1	TRBV7-9	TRBJ1-1	TGTGCCAGCAGATCGATCGGGACAGGGAAAGGAAACACTGAAGCTTTCTTT	CASRSIGTGKGNTEAFF
-	TRBD2	TRBV23-1	TRBJ2-2	TGCGCCAGCACTCCCTTGGCGGGAGGGCCGGGCACCGGGGAGCTGTTTTTT	CASTPLAGGPGTGELFF
-	TRBD2	TRBV7-9	TRBJ2-1	TGTGCCAGCAGCGATAGACTAGCGGGAGAGGACAATGAGCAGTTCTTC	CASSDRLAGEDNEQFF
-	-	TRBV5-1	TRBJ1-1	TGCGCCAGCAGCTTCGGCGGGCGAGAGAACACTGAAGCTTTCTTT	CASSFGGRENTEAFF
-	-	TRBV6-1	TRBJ2-5	TGTGCCAGCAGTGAATCAGGTCAGGTCGCGAGTGTGACCCAGTACTTC	CASSESGQVASVTQYF
-	-	TRBV6-5	TRBJ1-6	TGTGCCAGCAGTTATTCCGGGAGCTCCTATAATTCACCCCTCCACTTT	CASSYSGSSYNSPLHF
-	TRBD1	TRBV5-4	TRBJ1-5	TGTGCCAGCAGCTTACGGGACAGGGTCCCCAATCAGCCCCAGCATTTT	CASSLRDRVPNQPQHF
-	TRBD1	TRBV7-3	TRBJ2-7	TGTGCCAGCAGCTTATCGGGACAGGGTTACGAGCAGTACTTC	CASSLSGQGYEQYF
-	TRBD2	TRBV10-2	TRBJ2-1	TGCGCCAGCATCGAGGGAGGGAGCTCCTACAATGAGCAGTTCTTC	CASIEGGSSYNEQFF
-	TRBD2	TRBV18	TRBJ2-7	TGTGCCAGCTCGACTAGCGGGAGGCCGGAGCAGTACTTC	CASSTSGRPEQYF
-	TRBD2	TRBV15	TRBJ2-1	TGTGCCACCAGCAGAGGCCTTAGCGGATCCCGGAGCGGGGACAATGAGCAGTTCTTC	CATSRGLSGSRSGDNEQFF
-	TRBD2	TRBV19	TRBJ2-3	TGTGCCAGTAGCCTAGCGGGAGAAGATACGCAGTATTTT	CASSLAGEDTQYF
-	-	TRBV6-6	TRBJ2-7	TGTGCCAGCAGTTACTCAAGGACTGAGTCCTACGAGCAGTACTTC	CASSYSRTESYEQYF
-	-	TRBV6-6	TRBJ1-5	TGTGCCAGCGGGGGGGGACTCAATCAGCCCCAGCATTTT	CASGGGLNQPQHF
-	-	TRBV27	TRBJ2-1	TGTGCCAGCAGTTTGTTACTCTTCGATGAGCAGTTCTTC	CASSLLLFDEQFF
-	TRBD1	TRBV28	TRBJ1-5	TGTGCCAGCAGCGACAGGGGCAAGGCTCAGCCCCAGCATTTT	CASSDRGKAQPQHF
-	TRBD1	TRBV18	TRBJ2-7	TGTGCCAGCTCACCAAGGTCAGGGACAGGGTCCTCCTACGAGCAGTACTTC	CASSPRSGTGSSYEQYF
-	TRBD2	TRBV16	TRBJ2-7	TGTGCCAGCAGCCAATCGGGACTAGCTGCCACCTACGAGCAGTACTTC	CASSQSGLAATYEQYF
-	-	TRBV2	TRBJ2-2	TGTGCCAGCAGTGGAATGCAGGGGCGGGACACCGGGGAGCTGTTTTTT	CASSGMQGRDTGELFF
-	TRBD1	TRBV27	TRBJ2-7	TGTGCCAGCAGCTCGGGACAGGGCAACGAGCAGTACTTC	CASSSGQGNEQYF
once	-	TRBV9	TRBJ2-3	TGTGCCAGCAGCGTAGGTCCGGATACGCAGTATTTT	CASSVGPDTQYF
-	TRBD2	TRBV6-5	TRBJ2-7	TGTGCCAGCAGTTCCAAGGGAGTAGCGGGAGGTAACGAGCAGTACTTC	CASSSKGVAGGNEQYF
-	TRBD2	TRBV27	TRBJ2-1	TGTGCCAGCAGGCGGACTAGGGACAATGAGCAGTTCTTC	CASRRTRDNEQFF
-	TRBD2	TRBV24-1	TRBJ2-1	TGTGCCACCGGCGGGAGAGCGGGGAACTCCTACAATGAGCAGTTCTTC	CATGGRAGNSYNEQFF
once	-	TRBV3-1/TRBV3-2	TRBJ1-5	TGTGCCAGCAGCCTCAACCAGGATCAGCCCCAGCATTTT	CASSLNQDQPQHF
-	TRBD2	TRBV7-2	TRBJ2-7	TGTGCCAGCAGCTTCCTGGGACTAGCGGGAGAGTGGGGCGAGCAGTACTTC	CASSFLGLAGEWGEQYF
-	-	TRBV4-1	TRBJ2-7	TGCGCCAGCAGCCAAGAGGCGACAGGAATAATGGGAGAGCAGTACTTC	CASSQEATGIMGEQYF
-	TRBD2	TRBV13	TRBJ2-7	TGTGCCAGCAGCATCACTAGCGGGAGGGTCCTGGGGTACGAGCAGTACTTC	CASSITSGRVLGYEQYF
-	TRBD2	TRBV28	TRBJ2-2	TGTGCCAGCAGTCAGGGACTAGCGGGGACCGGGGAGCTGTTTTTT	CASSQGLAGTGELFF
-	-	TRBV7-2	TRBJ2-7	TGTGCCAGCAGCCAAGACAACTACGAGCAGTACTTC	CASSQDNYEQYF
-	-	TRBV10-1	TRBJ2-1	TGCGCCAGCAGTGAGGGGCAGAGCTCCTACAATGAGCAGTTCTTC	CASSEGQSSYNEQFF
-	-	TRBV5-5	TRBJ1-2	TGTGCCAGCAGCTTGGATTGGGGCCGACTAGGTGACTACACCTTC	CASSLDWGRLGDYTF
-	-	TRBV5-6	TRBJ2-7	TGTGCCAGCAGCTTTGTCAGTGGGGCAAACCTCTACGAGCAGTACTTC	CASSFVSGANLYEQYF
-	TRBD1	TRBV23-1	TRBJ2-1	TGCGCCAGCAGTCACGGACAGGGGATAGGCGGGAGCTCCTACAATGAGCAGTTCTTC	CASSHGQGIGGSSYNEQFF
few	TRBD1	TRBV18	TRBJ1-1	TGTGCCAGCTCACCGGGACAGTTGAACACTGAAGCTTTCTTT	CASSPGQLNTEAFF
-	-	TRBV12-3/TRBV12-4	TRBJ2-3	TGTGCCAGCAGCCCCACCCAGGATACGCAGTATTTT	CASSPTQDTQYF
-	-	TRBV16	TRBJ2-7	TGTGCCAGCAGCCAATTTGCCTCGGACGAGCAGTACTTC	CASSQFASDEQYF
-	TRBD1	TRBV30	TRBJ1-2	TGTGCCTGGAGGAGGACAGGGACCTCTCTTGGCTACACCTTC	CAWRRTGTSLGYTF
-	-	TRBV19	TRBJ1-6	TGTGCCAGTAGTCGACGGGATCCCTATAATTCACCCCTCCACTTT	CASSRRDPYNSPLHF
-	-	TRBV5-6	TRBJ1-1	TGTGCCAGCAGAAGGGATGGGAGAAGCACTGAAGCTTTCTTT	CASRRDGRSTEAFF
-	-	TRBV6-5	TRBJ1-5	TGTGCCAGCATTCGAGGGATTTATAGCAATCAGCCCCAGCATTTT	CASIRGIYSNQPQHF
-	-	TRBV28	TRBJ1-3	TGTGCCAGCAGCGCAGGTGGGGGAAACACCATATATTTT	CASSAGGGNTIYF
-	TRBD1	TRBV6-5	TRBJ2-2	TGTGCCAGCAAAAGGACAGGGCTCACCGGGGAGCTGTTTTTT	CASKRTGLTGELFF
few	TRBD2	TRBV11-2	TRBJ2-1	TGTGCCAGCAGCTTACGACTAGCGGCGACCTACAATGAGCAGTTCTTC	CASSLRLAATYNEQFF
once	-	TRBV7-6	TRBJ2-7	TGTGCCAGCAGCTTACGGACAGTGGGCCTCTACGAGCAGTACTTC	CASSLRTVGLYEQYF
few	TRBD2	TRBV3-1/TRBV3-2	TRBJ2-7	TGTGCCAGCAGCCTGGGACTAGCGGGAGGAATCCCGTACTTC	CASSLGLAGGIPYF
-	-	TRBV19	TRBJ2-6	TGTGCCAGTAGTCCGGGGTATGGGGCCAACGTCCTGACTTTC	CASSPGYGANVLTF
-	TRBD1	TRBV6-1	TRBJ1-2	TGTGCCAGCAGTGAAAACGAGGGAGGGACAGGCTATGGCTACACCTTC	CASSENEGGTGYGYTF
-	-	TRBV5-5	TRBJ1-1	TGTGCCAGCAGCTTCTTCGGGGGCACTGAAGCTTTCTTT	CASSFFGGTEAFF
-	-	TRBV2	TRBJ1-1	TGTGCCAGCACCGGGAATAGGGACACTGAAGCTTTCTTT	CASTGNRDTEAFF
-	TRBD1	TRBV19	TRBJ1-3	TGTGCCAGTAGCAGGGGGACGGGAACTGGAAACACCATATATTTT	CASSRGTGTGNTIYF
-	-	TRBV27	TRBJ1-1	TGTGCCAGCAGGGGGACACTTGGGGTGGACACTGAAGCTTTCTTT	CASRGTLGVDTEAFF
-	TRBD2	TRBV5-6	TRBJ2-1	TGTGCCAGCAGCTCCCCGGACGGGAGGAAGTTCTTC	CASSSPDGRKFF